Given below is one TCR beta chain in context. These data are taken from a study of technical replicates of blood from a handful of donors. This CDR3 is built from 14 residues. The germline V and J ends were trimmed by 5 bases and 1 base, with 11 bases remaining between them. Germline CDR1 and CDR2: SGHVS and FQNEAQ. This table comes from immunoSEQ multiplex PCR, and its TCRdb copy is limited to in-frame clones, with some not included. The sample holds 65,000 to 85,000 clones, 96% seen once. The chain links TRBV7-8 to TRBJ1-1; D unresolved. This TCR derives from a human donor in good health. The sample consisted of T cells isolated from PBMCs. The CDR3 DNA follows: TGTGCCAGCAGCCAATTCCCTAGGAACACTGAAGCTTTCTTT. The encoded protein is CASSQFPRNTEAFF.